These 15 T cell receptor beta chains were all obtained from the same sample, sequenced in a study of blood T cell repertoires in COVID-19. The data were produced by immunoSEQ multiplex PCR, yet TCRdb's version contains in-frame clones alone and is incomplete. The table lists under 150,000 clones, approximately 81% of them singletons. The sequencing sample was made of peripheral blood. These receptors all stem from a human donor in a cohort sampled during active COVID-19.

The chain employs TRBV6-2 or TRBV6-3 and TRBJ2-1, with 7 bases fitting TRBD2. J gave up 2 bases and V 5 bases, and 6 bases lay outside the gene matches. The length of the CDR3 is 15 residues. The germline CDR1 and CDR2 sequences are MNHEY and SVGEGT. The CDR3 nucleotides read TGTGCCAGCAGTGCCCCCGGGAGGACCTACAATGAGCAGTTCTTC. Translation gives CASSAPGRTYNEQFF.

The rearrangement uses TRBV14 and TRBJ2-1, with a weak D call TRBD1 (6 bases). The CDR3 spans 16 residues. CDR1 is SGHDN and CDR2 is FVKESK in the germline V gene. V lost 0 bases, J lost 3 bases, and 12 bases lay in between. The CDR3 nucleotides read TGTGCCAGCAGCCAAGAATGGCAGGGGAGCTACAATGAGCAGTTCTTC. As protein: CASSQEWQGSYNEQFF.

The rearrangement joins TRBV29-1 to TRBJ2-7; D perhaps matches TRBD1 (6 bases). V dropped 4 bases and J dropped 2 bases, with 12 bases sitting between them. Per germline, CDR1 SQVTM and CDR2 ANQGSEA. CDR3 length equals 13 residues. CDR3 coding DNA: TGCAGCGTTGCAAGACAGGACCCCTACGAGCAGTACTTC. This translates into CSVARQDPYEQYF.

V and J are TRBV3-1 (or the pseudogene TRBV3-2) and TRBJ2-1, with 9 bases matching TRBD1. The J segment lost 3 bases and the V segment lost 2 bases, leaving 11 bases of the junction unmatched. The CDR3 has 18 amino acids. Per germline, CDR1 LGHDT and CDR2 YNNKEL (reference sequence). CDR3 protein: CASSQHSRGQGYYNEQFF. CDR3 DNA sequence: TGTGCCAGCAGCCAACACTCGCGGGGACAGGGCTACTACAATGAGCAGTTCTTC.

The chain combines TRBV28 with TRBJ2-1; 9 nucleotides agree with TRBD1. Trimming removed 2 bases from V and 10 bases from J; junction bases left unmatched: 6. Germline V gives CDR1 MDHEN, CDR2 SYDVKM. This CDR3 is built from 14 residues. The CDR3 region has the DNA TGTGCCAGCAGTTTAGGGACAGGGTCTAAGGAGCAGTTCTTC. Translation gives CASSLGTGSKEQFF.

The V call is TRBV18, the J call TRBJ2-1; 9 bases line up with TRBD2. Germline assignment: CDR1 KGHSH and CDR2 LQKENI. V shed 3 bases and J 7 bases; nucleotides not matched to a gene: 10. The CDR3 length is 16 residues. The CDR3 coding sequence is TGTGCCAGCTCACCCCCGGGGCGGGGGGGATATAATGAGCAGTTCTTC. Translation gives CASSPPGRGGYNEQFF.

The sample holds a few counts of this clone. The V call is TRBV19, the J call TRBJ1-2; 12 nucleotides line up with TRBD1. The junction had 3 bases not matched to a gene; V was cut back by 3 bases and J by 4 bases. CDR1 and CDR2 (germline): LNHDA, SQIVND (reference sequence). CDR3 length: 15 residues. The CDR3 here is CASSMGQGAGYGYTF. CDR3 DNA: TGTGCCAGTAGTATGGGACAGGGGGCGGGCTATGGCTACACCTTC. Full variable domain (missing parts from reference TRBV19 and TRBJ1-2): DGGITQSPKYLFRKEGQNVTLSCEQNLNHDAMYWYRQDPGQGLRLIYYSQIVNDFQKGDIAEGYSVSREKKESFPLTVTSAQKNPTAFYLCASSMGQGAGYGYTFGSGTRLTVV.

The rearrangement uses TRBV5-6 and TRBJ2-1; 9 nucleotides agree with TRBD1. The CDR3 loop spans 16 amino acids. Trimming at V came to 7 bases and at J to 2 bases, leaving 10 bases not matched to a gene. The germline CDR1 and CDR2 sequences are SGHDT and YYEEEE. The CDR3 nucleotides read TGTGCCAGCTGTCCCGAGGGACAGGGTACCTACAATGAGCAGTTCTTC. Translating it yields CASCPEGQGTYNEQFF.

V gene TRBV7-3 combines with J gene TRBJ2-3, with D possibly being TRBD1 (6 bases). CDR1 and CDR2 (germline): SGHTA, FQGTGA. The V and J ends lost 1 base and 1 base respectively, with 12 bases between them. The CDR3 has 16 residues. CDR3 residues: CASSLNVGAGTDTQYF. The CDR3, as DNA: TGTGCCAGCAGCTTAAATGTGGGGGCCGGCACAGATACGCAGTATTTT.

The rearrangement joins TRBV28 to TRBJ2-7, with TRBD1 matching over 8 bases. Germline-derived CDR1 and CDR2 are MDHEN and SYDVKM. The V gene end was trimmed by 5 bases and the J gene end by 4 bases; junction bases not matched to a gene: 13. The length of the CDR3 is 16 residues. DNA for the CDR3: TGTGCCAGCAGTCCAATCGGACAGGGACTGGGGTACGAGCAGTACTTC. Its translation: CASSPIGQGLGYEQYF.

The chain is built from TRBV5-4 and TRBJ2-2, with a possible D match to TRBD1 (5 bases). Germline loops: CDR1 SGHNT, CDR2 YYREEE (reference sequence). Trimming pared 5 bases from V and 9 bases from J, leaving 17 bases between. The CDR3 sequence is 14 residues long. Here the CDR3 DNA reads TGTGCCAGCAGTACAGGACCTCTCGAACGGGAGCTGTTTTTT. Its protein is CASSTGPLERELFF. The full variable domain, in which reference TRBV5-4 and TRBJ2-2 provide the parts outside the CDR3, is ETGVTQSPTHLIKTRGQQVTLRCSSQSGHNTVSWYQQALGQGPQFIFQYYREEENGRGNFPPRFSGLQFPNYSSELNVNALELDDSALYLCASSTGPLERELFFGEGSRLTVL.

The chain is built from TRBV10-3 and TRBJ2-5, with TRBD1 matching 7 bases. V shed 4 bases and J 0 bases; nucleotides not matched to a gene: 2. Germline V gene lookup returns CDR1 ENHRY and CDR2 SYGVKD. The length of the CDR3 is 14 residues. CDR3 amino acids: CAISAGQDQETQYF. The CDR3 DNA is TGTGCCATCAGTGCCGGACAGGACCAAGAGACCCAGTACTTC.

The gene calls are TRBV2 and TRBJ2-3, with 15 bases fitting TRBD2. Germline V gives CDR1 SNHLY, CDR2 FYNNEI. The V and J ends lost 6 bases and 4 bases, in that order; junction bases with no gene match: 8. The CDR3 is 17 residues long. This CDR3 is CASRSPGLAGGSDTQYF. Here the CDR3 DNA reads TGTGCCAGCAGAAGCCCGGGACTAGCGGGGGGTTCAGATACGCAGTATTTT.

The rearrangement links TRBV7-3 to TRBJ2-2, with 10 bases matching TRBD2. V lost 1 base to trimming and J lost 3 bases; unmatched junction nucleotides: 11. Germline loops: CDR1 SGHTA, CDR2 FQGTGA. The CDR3 loop spans 19 amino acids. CDR3 protein: CASSLKKGLARGDTGELFF. CDR3 sequence (DNA): TGTGCCAGCAGCTTAAAAAAGGGACTAGCGCGGGGGGACACCGGGGAGCTGTTTTTT.

The chain links TRBV7-2 to TRBJ2-5; 14 bases align to TRBD2. This CDR3 contains 16 residues. With 4 bases clipped from V and 5 bases from J, the junction kept 6 bases outside the gene matches. Germline lookup yields CDR1 SGHTA and CDR2 FQGNSA. This CDR3 reads CASSYGTSGGQETQYF. Written as DNA, the CDR3 is TGTGCCAGCAGCTATGGGACTAGCGGGGGCCAGGAGACCCAGTACTTC.